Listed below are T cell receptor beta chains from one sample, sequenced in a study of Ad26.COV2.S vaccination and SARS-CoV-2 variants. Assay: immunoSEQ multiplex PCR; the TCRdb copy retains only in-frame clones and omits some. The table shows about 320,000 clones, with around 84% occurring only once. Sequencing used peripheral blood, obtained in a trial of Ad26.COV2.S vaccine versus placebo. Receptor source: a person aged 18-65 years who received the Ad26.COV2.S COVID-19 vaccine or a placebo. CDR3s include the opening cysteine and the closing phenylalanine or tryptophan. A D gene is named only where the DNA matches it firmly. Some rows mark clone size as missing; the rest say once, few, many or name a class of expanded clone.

CDR3aa: CASSDQGAAGNTIYF
CDR3nt: TGTGCCAGCAGTGATCAGGGGGCTGCTGGAAACACCATATATTTT
abundance: NA
v_gene: TRBV6-1
d_gene: TRBD1
j_gene: TRBJ1-3

CDR3aa: CASSLETSGGTAYNEQFF
CDR3nt: TGCGCCAGCAGCTTGGAGACTAGCGGGGGGACCGCATACAATGAGCAGTTCTTC
abundance: once
v_gene: TRBV5-1
d_gene: TRBD2
j_gene: TRBJ2-1

CDR3aa: CASSSPDPRVYF
CDR3nt: TGTGCCAGCAGCTCTCCGGACCCCAGGGTATACTTC
abundance: once
v_gene: TRBV7-2
d_gene: NA
j_gene: TRBJ2-7

CDR3aa: CAIKRGGDTQYF
CDR3nt: TGTGCCATCAAGCGGGGGGGAGATACGCAGTATTTT
abundance: few
v_gene: TRBV12-3/TRBV12-4
d_gene: TRBD2
j_gene: TRBJ2-3

CDR3aa: CAWVTRGQGSVADYGYTF
CDR3nt: TGTGCCTGGGTGACGAGGGGACAGGGCTCAGTGGCGGACTATGGCTACACCTTC
abundance: NA
v_gene: TRBV30
d_gene: TRBD1
j_gene: TRBJ1-2

CDR3aa: CASSPGQYGYGYTF
CDR3nt: TGTGCCAGTAGTCCCGGACAGTACGGCTATGGCTACACCTTC
abundance: NA
v_gene: TRBV19
d_gene: NA
j_gene: TRBJ1-2

CDR3aa: CASGQGYNSPLHF
CDR3nt: TGTGCCAGCGGACAGGGATATAATTCACCCCTCCACTTT
abundance: NA
v_gene: TRBV18
d_gene: TRBD1
j_gene: TRBJ1-6

CDR3aa: CASSPGPKAFF
CDR3nt: TGTGCCAGCAGTCCCGGACCCAAAGCTTTCTTT
abundance: NA
v_gene: TRBV6-2/TRBV6-3
d_gene: NA
j_gene: TRBJ1-1

CDR3aa: CASSSPPGQGTLTNSPLHF
CDR3nt: TGTGCCAGCAGCAGCCCCCCCGGACAGGGAACCCTCACAAATTCACCCCTCCACTTT
abundance: NA
v_gene: TRBV7-9
d_gene: TRBD1
j_gene: TRBJ1-6

CDR3aa: CASSLSDSEQYF
CDR3nt: TGTGCCAGCTCACTATCGGATTCCGAGCAGTACTTC
abundance: NA
v_gene: TRBV18
d_gene: NA
j_gene: TRBJ2-7

CDR3aa: CASSPGGYTDTQYF
CDR3nt: TGTGCCAGCAGTCCAGGGGGTTACACAGATACGCAGTATTTT
abundance: NA
v_gene: TRBV7-8
d_gene: TRBD1
j_gene: TRBJ2-3

CDR3aa: CASSGRGEWGTEAFF
CDR3nt: TGTGCCAGCTCCGGTCGCGGGGAGTGGGGCACTGAAGCTTTCTTT
abundance: NA
v_gene: TRBV18
d_gene: NA
j_gene: TRBJ1-1

CDR3aa: CASSTRNGAPGELFF
CDR3nt: TGTGCCAGCAGCACCCGGAACGGGGCCCCCGGGGAGCTGTTTTTT
abundance: NA
v_gene: TRBV7-8
d_gene: NA
j_gene: TRBJ2-2

CDR3aa: CASSQGGNEAFF
CDR3nt: TGTGCCAGCAGCCAAGGGGGTAATGAAGCTTTCTTT
abundance: once
v_gene: TRBV9
d_gene: NA
j_gene: TRBJ1-1

CDR3aa: CASSPGTDSYGYTF
CDR3nt: TGTGCCAGCTCACCTGGGACGGATTCCTATGGCTACACCTTC
abundance: NA
v_gene: TRBV18
d_gene: NA
j_gene: TRBJ1-2

CDR3aa: CASSLSLAEYNEQFF
CDR3nt: TGTGCCAGCAGTTTATCCCTAGCGGAATACAATGAGCAGTTCTTC
abundance: NA
v_gene: TRBV27
d_gene: TRBD2
j_gene: TRBJ2-1

CDR3aa: CASSYNRDSNQPQHF
CDR3nt: TGTGCCAGCAGTTACAACAGGGATAGCAATCAGCCCCAGCATTTT
abundance: NA
v_gene: TRBV6-5
d_gene: NA
j_gene: TRBJ1-5

CDR3aa: CASHLSGANVLTF
CDR3nt: TGTGCCAGCCACCTCTCCGGGGCCAACGTCCTGACTTTC
abundance: once
v_gene: TRBV12-3/TRBV12-4
d_gene: NA
j_gene: TRBJ2-6

CDR3aa: CASSNGQGAGAFF
CDR3nt: TGTGCCAGCAGCAACGGACAGGGGGCAGGAGCTTTCTTT
abundance: once
v_gene: TRBV6-6
d_gene: TRBD1
j_gene: TRBJ1-1

CDR3aa: CASSPRLAWETQYF
CDR3nt: TGTGCCAGCAGCCCCAGACTAGCATGGGAGACCCAGTACTTC
abundance: NA
v_gene: TRBV9
d_gene: TRBD2
j_gene: TRBJ2-5

CDR3aa: CSVVQFSYNEQFF
CDR3nt: TGCAGCGTTGTTCAGTTCTCCTACAATGAGCAGTTCTTC
abundance: few
v_gene: TRBV29-1
d_gene: NA
j_gene: TRBJ2-1

CDR3aa: CAISESTGRANTEAFF
CDR3nt: TGTGCCATCAGTGAGTCGACAGGGCGTGCGAACACTGAAGCTTTCTTT
abundance: NA
v_gene: TRBV10-3
d_gene: TRBD1
j_gene: TRBJ1-1

CDR3aa: CAISESQLRATSGYTF
CDR3nt: TGTGCCATCAGTGAGTCACAGCTCCGGGCGACGAGTGGCTACACCTTC
abundance: NA
v_gene: TRBV10-3
d_gene: NA
j_gene: TRBJ1-2

CDR3aa: CASSQRGYEQYF
CDR3nt: TGTGCCAGCAGTCAGAGGGGTTACGAGCAGTACTTC
abundance: few
v_gene: TRBV6-2/TRBV6-3
d_gene: NA
j_gene: TRBJ2-7

CDR3aa: CASSGGQGKIRETQYF
CDR3nt: TGCGCCAGCAGCGGAGGACAGGGGAAGATACGTGAGACCCAGTACTTC
abundance: NA
v_gene: TRBV5-1
d_gene: TRBD1
j_gene: TRBJ2-5

CDR3aa: CASGTSNYGYTF
CDR3nt: TGTGCCAGCGGCACTTCTAACTATGGCTACACCTTC
abundance: NA
v_gene: TRBV6-5
d_gene: NA
j_gene: TRBJ1-2

CDR3aa: CASGSWVTEAFF
CDR3nt: TGTGCCAGCGGATCCTGGGTCACTGAAGCTTTCTTT
abundance: NA
v_gene: TRBV5-5
d_gene: NA
j_gene: TRBJ1-1

CDR3aa: CASSQGGLRAAAKFF
CDR3nt: TGTGCCAGCAGCCAAGGGGGTCTTCGGGCGGCAGCTAAGTTCTTC
abundance: once
v_gene: TRBV14
d_gene: NA
j_gene: TRBJ2-1

CDR3aa: CASSLQRGSYGYTF
CDR3nt: TGTGCCAGCAGTTTGCAGAGGGGGTCCTATGGCTACACCTTC
abundance: NA
v_gene: TRBV6-5
d_gene: NA
j_gene: TRBJ1-2

CDR3aa: CASSLGPRGSYNSPLHF
CDR3nt: TGTGCCAGCAGCTTGGGGCCCCGGGGTTCCTATAATTCACCCCTCCACTTT
abundance: NA
v_gene: TRBV7-2
d_gene: NA
j_gene: TRBJ1-6

CDR3aa: CASSYDRNSPLHF
CDR3nt: TGTGCCAGCAGCTATGACAGGAATTCACCCCTCCACTTT
abundance: NA
v_gene: TRBV9
d_gene: NA
j_gene: TRBJ1-6

CDR3aa: CASSSPPTNEKLFF
CDR3nt: TGTGCCAGCAGCTCACCACCAACTAATGAAAAACTGTTTTTT
abundance: once
v_gene: TRBV7-9
d_gene: NA
j_gene: TRBJ1-4

CDR3aa: CASSHPHDNSPLHF
CDR3nt: TGCGCCAGCAGCCACCCCCATGATAATTCACCCCTCCACTTT
abundance: NA
v_gene: TRBV5-1
d_gene: NA
j_gene: TRBJ1-6

CDR3aa: CASSLDGSNQPQHF
CDR3nt: TGTGCCAGCAGTTTGGACGGTAGCAATCAGCCCCAGCATTTT
abundance: once
v_gene: TRBV7-9
d_gene: NA
j_gene: TRBJ1-5

CDR3aa: CASSPQGAGGYTF
CDR3nt: TGTGCCAGCTCACCTCAGGGGGCCGGTGGCTACACCTTC
abundance: NA
v_gene: TRBV18
d_gene: TRBD1
j_gene: TRBJ1-2

CDR3aa: CASSSGGGTEAFF
CDR3nt: TGTGCCAGCAGCTCCGGGGGAGGCACTGAAGCTTTCTTT
abundance: NA
v_gene: TRBV5-4
d_gene: NA
j_gene: TRBJ1-1

CDR3aa: CASSQSRNSDRGGSYNEQFF
CDR3nt: TGCGCCAGCAGTCAATCTCGTAACTCGGACAGGGGAGGTTCCTACAATGAGCAGTTCTTC
abundance: once
v_gene: TRBV23-1
d_gene: TRBD1
j_gene: TRBJ2-1

CDR3aa: CASSLATSGGFGMRGTQYF
CDR3nt: TGTGCCAGCAGCTTAGCGACTAGCGGGGGCTTTGGGATGAGGGGGACCCAGTACTTC
abundance: NA
v_gene: TRBV7-2
d_gene: TRBD2
j_gene: TRBJ2-5

CDR3aa: CASSWQPNQPQHF
CDR3nt: TGTGCCAGCAGCTGGCAGCCCAATCAGCCCCAGCATTTT
abundance: NA
v_gene: TRBV5-5
d_gene: NA
j_gene: TRBJ1-5

CDR3aa: CASRSYGGRNEQYF
CDR3nt: TGTGCCAGCAGATCTTACGGGGGTCGTAACGAGCAGTACTTC
abundance: NA
v_gene: TRBV6-5
d_gene: NA
j_gene: TRBJ2-7

CDR3aa: CASSREAGGYEQYF
CDR3nt: TGTGCCAGCAGTCGGGAAGCTGGGGGTTACGAGCAGTACTTC
abundance: NA
v_gene: TRBV2
d_gene: NA
j_gene: TRBJ2-7

CDR3aa: CASSVRGSDQPQHF
CDR3nt: TGTGCCAGCAGTGTCCGGGGGTCGGATCAGCCCCAGCATTTT
abundance: NA
v_gene: TRBV2
d_gene: NA
j_gene: TRBJ1-5

CDR3aa: CASSEGRGQSNQPQHF
CDR3nt: TGTGCCAGCAGTGAAGGCAGGGGGCAGAGCAATCAGCCCCAGCATTTT
abundance: NA
v_gene: TRBV2
d_gene: TRBD1
j_gene: TRBJ1-5

CDR3aa: CASSLALESPGRATQYF
CDR3nt: TGTGCCAGCAGCTTAGCTCTTGAGAGCCCGGGACGGGCAACGCAGTATTTT
abundance: NA
v_gene: TRBV7-9
d_gene: NA
j_gene: TRBJ2-3

CDR3aa: CASSLDFHRGSSNYGYTF
CDR3nt: TGTGCCAGCAGCTTAGATTTTCACAGGGGGTCATCTAACTATGGCTACACCTTC
abundance: NA
v_gene: TRBV7-2
d_gene: TRBD1
j_gene: TRBJ1-2

CDR3aa: CASSRTGIYTF
CDR3nt: TGTGCCAGCAGTAGGACAGGGATCTACACCTTC
abundance: NA
v_gene: TRBV12-3/TRBV12-4
d_gene: TRBD1
j_gene: TRBJ1-2

CDR3aa: CASSFSNQPQHF
CDR3nt: TGTGCCAGTAGTTTTAGCAATCAGCCCCAGCATTTT
abundance: once
v_gene: TRBV19
d_gene: NA
j_gene: TRBJ1-5

CDR3aa: CASSQLSGGTADTQYF
CDR3nt: TGTGCCAGCAGCCAATTGAGCGGGGGGACGGCGGATACGCAGTATTTT
abundance: NA
v_gene: TRBV4-2
d_gene: TRBD2
j_gene: TRBJ2-3

CDR3aa: CASSVGQGGQYF
CDR3nt: TGTGCCAGCAGTGTGGGACAGGGCGGGCAGTACTTC
abundance: NA
v_gene: TRBV2
d_gene: TRBD1
j_gene: TRBJ2-7

CDR3aa: CASSSPTPGWSSYNEQFF
CDR3nt: TGTGCCAGCAGCTCTCCCACCCCAGGGTGGAGTTCCTACAATGAGCAGTTCTTC
abundance: NA
v_gene: TRBV11-2
d_gene: NA
j_gene: TRBJ2-1

CDR3aa: CASSAGESTDTQYF
CDR3nt: TGTGCCAGCAGTGCGGGGGAGAGCACAGATACGCAGTATTTT
abundance: NA
v_gene: TRBV25-1
d_gene: NA
j_gene: TRBJ2-3

CDR3aa: CASKGREGANTGELFF
CDR3nt: TGTGCCAGTAAGGGGAGAGAGGGGGCGAACACCGGGGAGCTGTTTTTT
abundance: NA
v_gene: TRBV19
d_gene: NA
j_gene: TRBJ2-2

CDR3aa: CASSHTGAGDTEAFF
CDR3nt: TGTGCCAGCAGTCACACAGGGGCCGGGGACACTGAAGCTTTCTTT
abundance: once
v_gene: TRBV2
d_gene: TRBD1
j_gene: TRBJ1-1

CDR3aa: CASSQDRRGPEQPGDTQYF
CDR3nt: TGCGCCAGCAGCCAAGATCGAAGGGGTCCTGAGCAGCCTGGGGATACGCAGTATTTT
abundance: NA
v_gene: TRBV4-3
d_gene: NA
j_gene: TRBJ2-3